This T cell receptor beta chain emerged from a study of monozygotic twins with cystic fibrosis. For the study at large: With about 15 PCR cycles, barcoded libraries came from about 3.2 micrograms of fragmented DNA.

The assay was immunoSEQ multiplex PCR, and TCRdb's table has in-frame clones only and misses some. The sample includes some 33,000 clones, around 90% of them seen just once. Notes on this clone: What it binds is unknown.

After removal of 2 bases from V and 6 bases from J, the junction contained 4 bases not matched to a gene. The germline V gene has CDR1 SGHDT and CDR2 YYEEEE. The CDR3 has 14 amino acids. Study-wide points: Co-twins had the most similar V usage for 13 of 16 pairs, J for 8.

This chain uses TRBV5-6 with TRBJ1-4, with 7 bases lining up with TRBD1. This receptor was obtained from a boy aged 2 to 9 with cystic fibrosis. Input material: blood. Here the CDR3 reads CASSFGTAYEKLFF. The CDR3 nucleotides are TGTGCCAGCAGCTTTGGGACAGCATATGAAAAACTGTTTTTT.